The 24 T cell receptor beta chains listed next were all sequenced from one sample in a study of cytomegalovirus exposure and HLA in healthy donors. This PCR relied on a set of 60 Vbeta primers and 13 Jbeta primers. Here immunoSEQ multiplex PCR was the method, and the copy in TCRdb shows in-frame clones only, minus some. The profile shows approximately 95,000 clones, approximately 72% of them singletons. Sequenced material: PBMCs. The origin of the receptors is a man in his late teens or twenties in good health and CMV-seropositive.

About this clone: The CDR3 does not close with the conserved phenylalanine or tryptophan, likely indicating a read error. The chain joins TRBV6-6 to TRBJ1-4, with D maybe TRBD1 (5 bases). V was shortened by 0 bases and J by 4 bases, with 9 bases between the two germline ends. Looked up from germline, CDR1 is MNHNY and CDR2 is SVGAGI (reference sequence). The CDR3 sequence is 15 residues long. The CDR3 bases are TGTGCCAGCAGTTACTCGACAGTACTTAATGAAAAACTGTTTGTT. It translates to CASSYSTVLNEKLFV.

CDR3 nucleotide sequence: TGTGCCAGCAGGCCCCAGGGGGAGAACACTGAAGCTTTCTTT. As protein: CASRPQGENTEAFF. V usage is TRBV6-4 and J usage is TRBJ1-1, with 7 bases aligning to TRBD1. Trimming cost V 6 bases and J 1 base; bases outside gene matches: 5. Germline V lookup: CDR1 MRHNA, CDR2 SNTAGT. CDR3 length: 14 amino acids.

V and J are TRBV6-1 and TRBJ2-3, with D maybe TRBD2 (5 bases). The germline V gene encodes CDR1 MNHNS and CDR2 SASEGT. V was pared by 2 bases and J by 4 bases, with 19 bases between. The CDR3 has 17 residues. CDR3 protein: CASSELERWQSPDTQYF. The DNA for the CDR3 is TGTGCCAGCAGTGAATTGGAGCGGTGGCAATCCCCAGATACGCAGTATTTT.

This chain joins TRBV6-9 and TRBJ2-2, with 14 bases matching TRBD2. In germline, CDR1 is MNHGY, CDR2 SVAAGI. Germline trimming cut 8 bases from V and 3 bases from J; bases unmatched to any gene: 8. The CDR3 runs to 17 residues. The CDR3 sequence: CASWTSGGRWDTGELFF. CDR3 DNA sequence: TGTGCCAGCTGGACTAGCGGGGGGCGATGGGACACCGGGGAGCTGTTTTTT.

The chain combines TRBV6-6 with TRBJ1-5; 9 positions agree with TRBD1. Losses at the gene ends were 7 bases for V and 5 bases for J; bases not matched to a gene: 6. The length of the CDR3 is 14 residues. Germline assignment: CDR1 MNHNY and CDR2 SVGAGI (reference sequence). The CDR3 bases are TGTGCCAGCACCCAGGACAGGGGAGATCAGCCCCAGCATTTT. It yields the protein CASTQDRGDQPQHF.

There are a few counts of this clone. CDR3 protein: CASSWVETGGLHGYTF. CDR3 in DNA: TGTGCCAGCAGCTGGGTCGAGACAGGGGGACTCCATGGCTACACCTTC. This chain connects TRBV7-8 to TRBJ1-2; TRBD1 matches at 9 bases. Trimming took 4 bases from V and 6 from J; bases not matched to a gene: 12. CDR3 length: 16 residues. Germline V gene data show CDR1 as SGHVS and CDR2 as FQNEAQ. The full variable domain, with the rest looked up from reference TRBV7-8 and TRBJ1-2, is GAGVSQSPRYKVAKRGQDVALRCDPISGHVSLFWYQQALGQGPEFLTYFQNEAQLDKSGLPSDRFFAERPEGSVSTLKIQRTQQEDSAVYLCASSWVETGGLHGYTFGSGTRLTVV.

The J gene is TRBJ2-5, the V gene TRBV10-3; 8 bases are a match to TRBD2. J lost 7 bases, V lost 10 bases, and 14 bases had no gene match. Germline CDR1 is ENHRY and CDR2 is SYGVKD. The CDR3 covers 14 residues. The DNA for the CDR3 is TGTGCCACGCTACGGGGGGGGGTGTTTGGGACCCAGTACTTC. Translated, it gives CATLRGGVFGTQYF.

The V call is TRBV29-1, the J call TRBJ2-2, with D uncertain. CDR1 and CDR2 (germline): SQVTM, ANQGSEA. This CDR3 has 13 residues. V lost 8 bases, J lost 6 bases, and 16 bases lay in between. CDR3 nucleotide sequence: TGCAGCTGTCGTAGGAGAAGCGCCGGGGAGCTGTTTTTT. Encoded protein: CSCRRRSAGELFF.

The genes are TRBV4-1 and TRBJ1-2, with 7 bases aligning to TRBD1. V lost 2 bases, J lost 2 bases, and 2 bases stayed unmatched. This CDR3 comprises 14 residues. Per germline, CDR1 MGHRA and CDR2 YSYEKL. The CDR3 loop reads CASSQWTGNYGYTF. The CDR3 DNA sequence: TGCGCCAGCAGCCAATGGACAGGAAACTATGGCTACACCTTC.

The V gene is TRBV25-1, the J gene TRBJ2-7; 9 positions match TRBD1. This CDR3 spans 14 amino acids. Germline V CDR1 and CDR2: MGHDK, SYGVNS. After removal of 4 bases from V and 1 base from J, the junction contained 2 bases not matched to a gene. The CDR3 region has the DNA TGTGCCAGCAGTGTTGACAGGGGGTCCTACGAGCAGTACTTC. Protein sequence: CASSVDRGSYEQYF.

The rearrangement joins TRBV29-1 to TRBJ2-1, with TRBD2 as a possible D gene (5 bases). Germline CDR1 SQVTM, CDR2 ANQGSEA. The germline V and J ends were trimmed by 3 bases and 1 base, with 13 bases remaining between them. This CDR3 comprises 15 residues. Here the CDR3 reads CSVERGFNSYNEQFF. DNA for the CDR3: TGCAGCGTTGAGAGAGGGTTTAATTCCTACAATGAGCAGTTCTTC.

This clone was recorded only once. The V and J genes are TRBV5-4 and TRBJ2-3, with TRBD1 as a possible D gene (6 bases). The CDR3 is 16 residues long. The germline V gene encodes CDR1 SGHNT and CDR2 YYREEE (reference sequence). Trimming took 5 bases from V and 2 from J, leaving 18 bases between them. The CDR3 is CASSSLTGVYTDTQYF. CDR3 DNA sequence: TGTGCCAGCAGTTCATTGACAGGAGTATACACAGATACGCAGTATTTT.

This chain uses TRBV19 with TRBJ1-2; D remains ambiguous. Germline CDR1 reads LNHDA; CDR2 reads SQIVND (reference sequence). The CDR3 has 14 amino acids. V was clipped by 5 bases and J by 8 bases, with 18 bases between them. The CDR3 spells CASSSTAGTRGYTF. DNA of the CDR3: TGTGCCAGTAGTTCAACGGCAGGCACCCGGGGCTACACCTTC.

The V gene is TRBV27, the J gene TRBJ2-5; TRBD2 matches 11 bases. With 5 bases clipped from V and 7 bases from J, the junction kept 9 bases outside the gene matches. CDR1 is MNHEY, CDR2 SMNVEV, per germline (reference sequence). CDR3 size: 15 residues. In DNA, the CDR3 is TGTGCCAGCAGTGCAACTAGCGGGGGCCCCAGGACCCAGTACTTC. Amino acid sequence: CASSATSGGPRTQYF.

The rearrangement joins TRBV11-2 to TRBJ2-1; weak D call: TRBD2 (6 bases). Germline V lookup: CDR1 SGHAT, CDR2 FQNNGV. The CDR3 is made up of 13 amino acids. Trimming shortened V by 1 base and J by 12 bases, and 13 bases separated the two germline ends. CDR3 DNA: TGTGCCAGCAGCTTAGCTACCGCGGGGATGCAGTTCTTC. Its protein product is CASSLATAGMQFF.

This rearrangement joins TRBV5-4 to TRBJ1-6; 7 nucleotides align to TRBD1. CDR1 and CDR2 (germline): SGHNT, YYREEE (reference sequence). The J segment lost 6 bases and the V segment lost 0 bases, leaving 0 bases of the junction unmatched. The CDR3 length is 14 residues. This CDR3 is CASSLGQGNSPLHF. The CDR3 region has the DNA TGTGCCAGCAGCTTGGGACAGGGTAATTCACCCCTCCACTTT.

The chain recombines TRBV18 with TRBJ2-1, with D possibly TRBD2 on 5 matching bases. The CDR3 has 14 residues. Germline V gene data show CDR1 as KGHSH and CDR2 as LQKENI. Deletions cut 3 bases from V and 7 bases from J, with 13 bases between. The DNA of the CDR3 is TGTGCCAGCTCACCCCCGGGTCGAGGGAATGAGCAGTTCTTC. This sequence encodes CASSPPGRGNEQFF.

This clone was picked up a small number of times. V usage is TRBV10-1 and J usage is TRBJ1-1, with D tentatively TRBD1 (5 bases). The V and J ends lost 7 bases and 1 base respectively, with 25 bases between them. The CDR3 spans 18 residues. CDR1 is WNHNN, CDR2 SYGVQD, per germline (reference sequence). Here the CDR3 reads CASNGLRGSHQTNTEAFF. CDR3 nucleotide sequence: TGCGCCAGCAACGGATTAAGGGGTTCCCACCAAACGAACACTGAAGCTTTCTTT.

In nucleotides, the CDR3 is TGTGCCAGCAGAGCGGGCGGGGGCCGATACGAGCAGTACTTC. As protein: CASRAGGGRYEQYF. The chain has TRBV2 and TRBJ2-7; weak D call: TRBD2 (7 bases). The CDR3 is 14 residues long. With 6 bases removed from V and 4 bases from J, the gap between germline ends came to 16 bases. Germline lookup yields CDR1 SNHLY and CDR2 FYNNEI.

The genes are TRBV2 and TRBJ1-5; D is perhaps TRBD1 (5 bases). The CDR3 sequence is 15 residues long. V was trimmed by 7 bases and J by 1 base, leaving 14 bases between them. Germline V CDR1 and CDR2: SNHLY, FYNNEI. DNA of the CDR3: TGTGCCAGCAAGGCAGGGTGGAAGAGCAATCAGCCCCAGCATTTT. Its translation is CASKAGWKSNQPQHF.

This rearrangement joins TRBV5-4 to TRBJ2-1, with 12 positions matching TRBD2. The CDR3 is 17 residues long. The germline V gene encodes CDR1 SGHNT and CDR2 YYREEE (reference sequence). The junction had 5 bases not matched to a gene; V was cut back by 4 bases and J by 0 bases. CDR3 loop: CASSARLAGVSYNEQFF. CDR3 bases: TGTGCCAGCAGCGCCAGACTAGCGGGGGTCTCCTACAATGAGCAGTTCTTC.

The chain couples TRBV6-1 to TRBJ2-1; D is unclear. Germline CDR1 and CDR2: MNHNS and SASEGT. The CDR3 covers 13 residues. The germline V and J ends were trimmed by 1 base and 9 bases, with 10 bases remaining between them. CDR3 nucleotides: TGTGCCAGCAGTGAAGTGCTTAGAGGTGAGCAGTTCTTC. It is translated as CASSEVLRGEQFF.

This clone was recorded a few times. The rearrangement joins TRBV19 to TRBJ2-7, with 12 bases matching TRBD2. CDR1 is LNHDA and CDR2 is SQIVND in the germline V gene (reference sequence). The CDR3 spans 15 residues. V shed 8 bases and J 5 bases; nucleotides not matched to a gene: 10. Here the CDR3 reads CASGQGLAGTHEQYF. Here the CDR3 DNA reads TGTGCCAGTGGCCAAGGACTAGCGGGAACCCACGAGCAGTACTTC.

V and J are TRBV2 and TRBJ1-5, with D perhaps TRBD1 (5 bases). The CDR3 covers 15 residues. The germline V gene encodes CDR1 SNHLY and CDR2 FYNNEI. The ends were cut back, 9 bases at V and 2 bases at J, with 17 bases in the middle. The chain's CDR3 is CASRGGWAGNQPQHF. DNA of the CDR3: TGTGCCAGTAGGGGAGGTTGGGCGGGCAATCAGCCCCAGCATTTT.